A single sample is the source of the 24 T cell receptor beta chains below, sequenced in a study of Ad26.COV2.S vaccination and SARS-CoV-2 variants. Clones were sequenced by immunoSEQ multiplex PCR, and TCRdb holds only the in-frame ones, with some missing. In the table there are about 350,000 clones, 80% to 90% of which are singletons. Treatment specified: 15 to 20 received Ad26.COV2.S at low or high dose, single or two shots; roughly five received placebo; per-sample allocation not given. All samples were drawn on day 63, counting from the first vaccine or placebo injection. Here the sequenced sample was peripheral blood, taken in a trial of Ad26.COV2.S vaccine versus placebo. Receptors were obtained from a person aged 18 to 59 who received the Ad26.COV2.S COVID-19 vaccine or a placebo.

CDR3 bases: TGCAGCGCTACTAAAGGGGAAGAGACCCAGTACTTC. Protein product: CSATKGEETQYF. The chain recombines TRBV29-1 with TRBJ2-5, with a tentative D call TRBD1 (5 bases). CDR1 and CDR2 from the germline V gene are SQVTM and ANQGSEA. Trimming cost V 7 bases and J 3 bases, with 12 bases left between them. This CDR3 contains 12 residues.

This clone was detected once. The chain employs TRBV15 and TRBJ2-1; perhaps TRBD2 as D (6 bases). The germline gives CDR1 LNHNV, CDR2 YYDKDF (reference sequence). This CDR3 comprises 15 residues. V shed 1 base and J shed 3 bases, with 10 bases lying between them. Here the CDR3 reads CATSRGEDGYNEQFF. In DNA form, the CDR3 reads TGTGCCACCAGCAGAGGGGAGGACGGCTACAATGAGCAGTTCTTC.

The rearrangement links TRBV7-2 to TRBJ1-6; the D gene is possibly TRBD1 (5 bases). Trimming left V 5 bases short and J 2 bases short, with 13 bases between. This CDR3 has 16 amino acids. In germline, CDR1 is SGHTA, CDR2 FQGNSA. CDR3 loop: CASSPQGGTYNSPLHF. In DNA, the CDR3 is TGTGCCAGCAGCCCTCAGGGAGGGACCTATAATTCACCCCTCCACTTT. Variable domain in full (rest from reference TRBV7-2 and TRBJ1-6): GAGVSQSPSNKVTEKGKDVELRCDPISGHTALYWYRQSLGQGLEFLIYFQGNSAPDKSGLPSDRFSAERTGGSVSTLTIQRTQQEDSAVYLCASSPQGGTYNSPLHFGNGTRLTVT.

V gene TRBV28 combines with J gene TRBJ2-7, with 7 bases lining up with TRBD2. J lost 4 bases, V lost 2 bases, and 5 bases had no gene match. The CDR3 has 14 amino acids. Per germline, CDR1 MDHEN and CDR2 SYDVKM. The CDR3: CASSLSGLVYEQYF. For the CDR3, the DNA is TGTGCCAGCAGTTTAAGCGGACTAGTATACGAGCAGTACTTC.

J is TRBJ2-2 and V is TRBV9; 8 bases align to TRBD1. This CDR3 has 15 amino acids. Trimming at V came to 3 bases and at J to 3 bases, leaving 4 bases not matched to a gene. The germline CDR1 and CDR2 sequences are SGDLS and YYNGEE. CDR3 sequence: CASSDPDRDTGELFF. The CDR3 coding sequence is TGTGCCAGCAGCGATCCGGACAGGGACACCGGGGAGCTGTTTTTT.

V gene TRBV6-5 combines with J gene TRBJ1-1; maybe TRBD1 (6 bases). This CDR3 is 13 amino acids long. Trimming removed 7 bases at V and 1 base at J, with 10 bases between. Germline CDR1 and CDR2: MNHEY and SVGAGI. The CDR3 sequence is CASNRVGNTEAFF. The CDR3 DNA follows: TGTGCCAGCAACAGGGTAGGGAACACTGAAGCTTTCTTT.

The gene calls are TRBV19 and TRBJ1-1; no definite D call. Germline loops: CDR1 LNHDA, CDR2 SQIVND (reference sequence). V was cut by 2 bases and J by 0 bases, with 16 bases left in between. The CDR3 extends over 17 amino acids. The CDR3 DNA follows: TGTGCCAGTAGTATATCGCGCCCGGGATCCATGAACACTGAAGCTTTCTTT. This gives the protein CASSISRPGSMNTEAFF.

This clone was found a few times. The chain links TRBV4-1 to TRBJ2-1; no clear D gene. V was clipped by 1 base and J by 6 bases, with 13 bases between them. The CDR3 totals 15 residues. Germline CDR1 and CDR2: MGHRA and YSYEKL. The CDR3: CASSQVQETFNEQFF. In DNA form, the CDR3 reads TGCGCCAGCAGCCAAGTTCAGGAAACCTTCAATGAGCAGTTCTTC.

V usage is TRBV3-1 (or the pseudogene TRBV3-2) and J usage is TRBJ1-6; D gene uncertain. The CDR3 runs 13 residues. CDR1 is LGHDT, CDR2 YNNKEL, per germline (reference sequence). V lost 0 bases, J lost 11 bases, and 8 bases lay in between. CDR3 residues: CASSQELRAPLHF. The DNA of the CDR3 is TGTGCCAGCAGCCAAGAATTGAGGGCACCCCTCCACTTT.

The rearrangement joins TRBV6-5 to TRBJ1-1, with D maybe TRBD1 (5 bases). V gave up 5 bases and J gave up 2 bases, with 12 bases separating them. The CDR3 is 14 amino acids. Germline CDR1 is MNHEY and CDR2 is SVGAGI. The CDR3 nucleotides are TGTGCCAGCAGTCAACGACAGCTTAACACTGAAGCTTTCTTT. Its translation is CASSQRQLNTEAFF.

The chain has TRBV3-1 (or the pseudogene TRBV3-2) and TRBJ2-5; a weak D match, TRBD2 (5 bases). Trimming cost V 1 base and J 2 bases, with 8 bases left between them. The CDR3 extends over 14 amino acids. Germline V lookup: CDR1 LGHDT, CDR2 YNNKEL (reference sequence). The CDR3 DNA reads TGTGCCAGCAGCCAAGTTAAGCGGCAAGAGACCCAGTACTTC. Translating gives CASSQVKRQETQYF.

V and J are TRBV19 and TRBJ1-1; TRBD1 is a possible D gene (5 bases). The CDR3 totals 12 residues. CDR1 and CDR2 from the germline V gene are LNHDA and SQIVND (reference sequence). Trimming took off 5 bases at V and 5 bases at J, with 9 bases between the two ends. CDR3 amino acids: CASSSRVTEAFF. The CDR3 coding sequence is TGTGCCAGTAGTTCCAGGGTAACTGAAGCTTTCTTT.

The J gene is TRBJ2-6, the V gene TRBV3-1 (or the pseudogene TRBV3-2); D is unresolved. Between the trimmed V and J ends, which lost 1 base and 0 bases, there was a span of 4 bases. The CDR3 totals 15 residues. CDR1 is LGHDT, CDR2 YNNKEL, per germline (reference sequence). CDR3 sequence: CASSQAVSGANVLTF. The CDR3 DNA follows: TGTGCCAGCAGCCAAGCTGTCTCTGGGGCCAACGTCCTGACTTTC.

V is TRBV5-6 and J is TRBJ1-5, with no clear D. Germline lookup yields CDR1 SGHDT and CDR2 YYEEEE. CDR3 length: 13 residues. With 0 bases removed from V and 4 bases from J, the gap between germline ends came to 5 bases. CDR3 region: CASSLGPNQPQHF. CDR3 bases: TGTGCCAGCAGCTTGGGGCCGAATCAGCCCCAGCATTTT.

This clone has a single count. The V gene is TRBV13, the J gene TRBJ2-3; D is undetermined. This CDR3 has 14 amino acids. Trimming took off 6 bases at V and 3 bases at J, with 13 bases between the two ends. From germline, CDR1 is PRHDT and CDR2 FYEKMQ (reference sequence). DNA of the CDR3: TGTGCCAGCAGAAGAGGCGGTGTGACAGATACGCAGTATTTT. Translated, it gives CASRRGGVTDTQYF.

This chain joins TRBV6-2 or TRBV6-3 and TRBJ2-7, with D tentatively TRBD2 (6 bases). Germline V gives CDR1 MNHEY, CDR2 SVGEGT. The CDR3 runs to 16 residues. The V gene lost 6 bases and the J gene lost 1 base, with 19 bases spanning the gap. This CDR3 reads CASSHKTGLRSYEQYF. The CDR3, as DNA: TGTGCCAGCAGCCATAAAACGGGACTGAGGTCCTACGAGCAGTACTTC.

This clone appeared a few times. The gene calls are TRBV19 and TRBJ2-5; D not certain. V lost 8 bases and J lost 1, with 8 bases in between. The germline gives CDR1 LNHDA, CDR2 SQIVND (reference sequence). The CDR3 has 12 residues. CDR3 DNA sequence: TGTGCCAGTGGAACTCGCCAAGAGACCCAGTACTTC. As protein: CASGTRQETQYF.

The rearrangement uses TRBV10-3 and TRBJ1-6, with D possibly TRBD1 on 5 matching bases. Per germline, CDR1 ENHRY and CDR2 SYGVKD. V lost 8 bases, J lost 8 bases, and 13 bases lay in between. This CDR3 spans 13 amino acids. CDR3 residues: CAIGRQGDSPLHF. In DNA form, the CDR3 reads TGTGCCATCGGGAGGCAGGGAGATTCACCCCTCCACTTT.

The chain couples TRBV10-2 to TRBJ2-3; 10 bases are a match to TRBD2. V lost 3 bases, J lost 1 base, and 1 base stayed unmatched. Germline V gene sequence: CDR1 WSHSY, CDR2 SAAADI. The CDR3 extends over 15 amino acids. The CDR3: CASSDGTSGTDTQYF. In nucleotides, the CDR3 is TGCGCCAGCAGTGACGGGACTAGCGGCACAGATACGCAGTATTTT.

V gene TRBV28 combines with J gene TRBJ1-1; D unresolved. This CDR3 contains 16 residues. The germline CDR1 and CDR2 sequences are MDHEN and SYDVKM. The V end was cut by 5 bases, the J end by 3 bases, with 19 bases between. The CDR3 protein is CASSLDGSGRYTEAFF. The CDR3 region has the DNA TGTGCCAGCAGTCTAGACGGTAGTGGACGGTACACTGAAGCTTTCTTT.

This clone has just one count. V is TRBV2 and J is TRBJ1-5; D might be TRBD1 (5 bases). Per germline, CDR1 SNHLY and CDR2 FYNNEI. V was clipped by 5 bases and J by 2 bases, with 13 bases between them. The CDR3 sequence is 15 residues long. CDR3 DNA sequence: TGTGCCAGCAGTTTGGGGACGGGCCGCAATCAGCCCCAGCATTTT. It codes for CASSLGTGRNQPQHF.

The chain employs TRBV5-6 and TRBJ1-6; possibly TRBD1 for D (5 bases). The CDR3 covers 15 residues. CDR1 SGHDT and CDR2 YYEEEE come from the germline V gene. Trimming took off 3 bases at V and 8 bases at J, with 15 bases between the two ends. The CDR3 bases are TGTGCCAGCAGCTGGGCTCAGGGTCAGGATTCACCCCTCCACTTT. Its translation is CASSWAQGQDSPLHF.

This chain joins TRBV7-2 and TRBJ2-7, with 10 nucleotides matching TRBD2. Germline values: CDR1 SGHTA, CDR2 FQGNSA. J was trimmed by 6 bases and V by 5 bases; bases with no gene match: 10. This CDR3 spans 15 amino acids. This CDR3 is CASSPGGLAGAEQYF. The CDR3 DNA is TGTGCCAGCAGCCCGGGCGGGCTAGCGGGAGCCGAGCAGTACTTC. Filled out from reference TRBV7-2 and TRBJ2-7, the complete variable domain reads GAGVSQSPSNKVTEKGKDVELRCDPISGHTALYWYRQSLGQGLEFLIYFQGNSAPDKSGLPSDRFSAERTGGSVSTLTIQRTQQEDSAVYLCASSPGGLAGAEQYFGPGTRLTVT.

This clone has only a few counts. The chain couples TRBV2 to TRBJ1-2, with D maybe TRBD1 (5 bases). The CDR3 contains 14 residues. CDR1 is SNHLY, CDR2 FYNNEI, per germline. V lost 1 base and J 8 bases, leaving 14 bases between the germline ends. The CDR3 DNA reads as TGTGCCAGCAGTGAAGGGGGCCGACGGGACGGCTACACCTTC. It is translated as CASSEGGRRDGYTF.